Below, one T cell receptor (beta chain) is given with its context. The data were produced by immunoSEQ multiplex PCR, yet TCRdb's version contains in-frame clones alone and is incomplete. The repertoire holds some 660,000 clones, with over 75% as singletons. The sample is drawn from a study of shared T cell receptors in the human thymus. The V segment lost 1 base and the J segment 1 base; nucleotides outside the gene matches: 8. Germline V lookup: CDR1 SGHRS, CDR2 YFSETQ. This CDR3 is built from 18 residues. The sample also formed part of further work on human thymus T cells. That paper adds: Healthy Finnish infants undergoing corrective surgery for congenital heart defects were used as donors. It was from resections taken during corrective heart surgery that the thymus tissue came. Thymic and blood repertoires appeared to display a bias in their usage of V and J genes. A high degree of thymic repertoire overlap among unrelated individuals was reported in related research.

The chain recombines TRBV5-1 with TRBJ2-1; 10 bases match TRBD2. The sample comprised thymocytes. The origin of this receptor is a boy less than two years old with a congenital heart defect. This chain's CDR3 is CASSLKASGSRSYNEQFF. CDR3 bases: TGCGCCAGCAGCTTGAAGGCTAGCGGGAGTCGTTCCTACAATGAGCAGTTCTTC.